The entry below describes one T cell receptor (beta chain). The target antigen is unknown. The sample belongs to a study of Ad26.COV2.S vaccination and SARS-CoV-2 variants. TCRdb keeps only in-frame clones here, not all; method: immunoSEQ multiplex PCR. The repertoire holds 380,000 or so clones, with 83% as singletons. The sample's treatment: some 20 received Ad26.COV2.S at low or high dose, single or two shots; about 5 received placebo; per-sample allocation not given. After the first vaccine or placebo injection, samples were drawn on day 63. Built on an Ad26 vector, the vaccine expressed Wuhan-strain SARS-CoV-2 spike. Study results and caveats: Vaccinated individuals (as opposed to placebo recipients) had higher spike-specific TCR breadth.

The length of the CDR3 is 13 residues. Trimming took off 4 bases at V and 6 bases at J, with 9 bases between the two ends. Germline assignment: CDR1 MNHEY and CDR2 SVGAGI. This TCR derives from a person aged 18-65 years who received the Ad26.COV2.S COVID-19 vaccine or a placebo. J is TRBJ2-2 and V is TRBV6-5; D remains unclear. This specimen was peripheral blood, taken in a trial of Ad26.COV2.S vaccine versus placebo. The DNA of the CDR3 is TGTGCCAGCAGTTTTAGAGGCCCCGGGGAGCTGTTTTTT. It translates to CASSFRGPGELFF.